This record covers a single T cell receptor beta chain. Its specificity is not known. At one end, the junction sequence differs from germline, possibly due to a read error. The entry originates in a study of OX40 agonist ivuxolimab in advanced cancers. Study as a whole: At about 81% male, the cohort had a mean age of approximately 60 years, ranging from about 20 to 79.

Per germline, CDR1 SNHLY and CDR2 FYNNEI. The CDR3 sequence is 14 residues long. Patients were ruled out by autoimmune disease history or systemic immunosuppression. Notes on the study in general: Expansion of clones was among the lowest in partial responders at 0.1-3.0 mg/kg.

The table came from immunoSEQ multiplex PCR; TCRdb's copy has only in-frame clones and leaves some out. The repertoire consists of 50,000 to 80,000 clones, with around 84% occurring once and the leading ten covering about 2.2%. Sequencing used CD4+ or CD8+ T cells sorted from blood, obtained in a trial of the OX40 agonist ivuxolimab. The TCR comes from an adult with an advanced solid tumor such as melanoma, head and neck, liver or kidney cancer. J is TRBJ2-7 and V is TRBV2; 14 nucleotides match TRBD2. The CDR3, as DNA: TGTGCCAGCAGTGAATTGACTAGCGGGAGGGCCCGGCCCTTC. Amino acid sequence: CASSELTSGRARPF.